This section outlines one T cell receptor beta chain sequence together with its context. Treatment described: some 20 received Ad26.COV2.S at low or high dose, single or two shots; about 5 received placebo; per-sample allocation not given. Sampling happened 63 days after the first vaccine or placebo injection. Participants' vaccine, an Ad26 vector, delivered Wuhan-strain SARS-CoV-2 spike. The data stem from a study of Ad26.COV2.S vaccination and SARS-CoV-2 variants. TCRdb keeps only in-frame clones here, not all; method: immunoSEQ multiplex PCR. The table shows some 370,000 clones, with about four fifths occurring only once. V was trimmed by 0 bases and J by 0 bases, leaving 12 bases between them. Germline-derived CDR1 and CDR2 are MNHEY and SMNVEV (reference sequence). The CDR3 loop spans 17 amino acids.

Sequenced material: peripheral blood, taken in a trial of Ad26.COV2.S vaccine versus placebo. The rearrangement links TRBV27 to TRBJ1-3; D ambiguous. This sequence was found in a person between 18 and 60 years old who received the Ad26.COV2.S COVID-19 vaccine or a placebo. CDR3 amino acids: CASSLSSGRSSGNTIYF. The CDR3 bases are TGTGCCAGCAGTTTATCTTCCGGACGGAGCTCTGGAAACACCATATATTTT.